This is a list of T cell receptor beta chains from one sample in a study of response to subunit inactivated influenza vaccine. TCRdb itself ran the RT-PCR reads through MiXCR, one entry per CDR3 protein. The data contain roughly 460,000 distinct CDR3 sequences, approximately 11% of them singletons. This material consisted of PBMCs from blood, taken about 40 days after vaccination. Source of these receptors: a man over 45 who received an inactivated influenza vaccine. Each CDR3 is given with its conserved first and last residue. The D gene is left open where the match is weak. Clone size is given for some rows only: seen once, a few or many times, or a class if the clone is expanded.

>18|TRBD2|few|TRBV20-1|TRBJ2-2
TGCAGTGCTAGAGATGTCACTAGCGGGGGCGCGAACACCGGGGAGCTGTTTTTT
CSARDVTSGGANTGELFF
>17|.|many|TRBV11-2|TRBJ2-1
TGTGCCAGCAGCTTATTAGTCGGGACGGCCGTCCTTAATGAGCAGTTCTTC
CASSLLVGTAVLNEQFF
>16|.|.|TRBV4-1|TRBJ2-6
TGCGCCAGCAGCCAAGGATCCAACTCTGGGGCCAACGTCCTGACTTTC
CASSQGSNSGANVLTF
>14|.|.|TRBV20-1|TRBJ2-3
TGCAGTGCCCCGAGGGCAGTAAACACAGATACGCAGTATTTT
CSAPRAVNTDTQYF
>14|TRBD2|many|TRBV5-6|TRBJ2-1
TGTGCCAGCAGCTTGGGACTAGCGGGAGATGAGCAGTTCTTC
CASSLGLAGDEQFF
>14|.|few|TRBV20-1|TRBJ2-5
TGCAGTGCGCCGGGACACCGAGGGGGAGAGACCCAGTACTTC
CSAPGHRGGETQYF
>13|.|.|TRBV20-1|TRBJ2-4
TGCAGTGCTACAGGGGAAGCCAAAAACATTCAGTACTTC
CSATGEAKNIQYF
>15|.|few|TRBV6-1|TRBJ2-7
TGTGCCAGCAGTCAAACTTGGGGGGCGCGGTACGAGCAGTACTTC
CASSQTWGARYEQYF
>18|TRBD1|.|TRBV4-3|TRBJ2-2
TGCGCCAGCAGCCGCCTAGCATCGGGACAGGGGGCGGGCGGGGAGCTGTTTTTT
CASSRLASGQGAGGELFF
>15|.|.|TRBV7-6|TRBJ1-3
TGTGCCAGCACCCTAGGGGGTCCGGGGAGAAACACCATATATTTT
CASTLGGPGRNTIYF
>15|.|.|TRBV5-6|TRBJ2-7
TGTGCCAGCAGCTCCACGGCGGGACAGCTCTACGAGCAGTACTTC
CASSSTAGQLYEQYF
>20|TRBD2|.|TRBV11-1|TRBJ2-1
TGTGCCAGCAGCTCCGGGACTAGCGGGAGAAGTAGGGGTAATTACAATGAGCAGTTCTTC
CASSSGTSGRSRGNYNEQFF
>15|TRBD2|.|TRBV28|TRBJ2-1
TGTGCCAGCAGTTTATTTGCTAGCGGGAAGGTTGAGCAGTTCTTC
CASSLFASGKVEQFF
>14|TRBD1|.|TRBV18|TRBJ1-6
TGTGCCAGCTCAGACAGGGCCTCGGATTCACCCCTCCACTTT
CASSDRASDSPLHF
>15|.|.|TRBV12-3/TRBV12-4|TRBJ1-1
TGTGCCAGCAGCACACCTCGCGGCGGGGACACTGAAGCTTTCTTT
CASSTPRGGDTEAFF
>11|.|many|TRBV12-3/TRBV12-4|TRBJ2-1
TGTGCCAGCAGTATGTCCCGGGAGCAGTTCTTC
CASSMSREQFF
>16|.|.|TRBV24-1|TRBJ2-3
TGTGCCACCAGTGATCCTTTATGGGCTTCTCGGGATACGCAGTATTTT
CATSDPLWASRDTQYF
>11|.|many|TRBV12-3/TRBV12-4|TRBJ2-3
TGTGCCAGCAGTTCTTCTGATACGCAGTATTTT
CASSSSDTQYF
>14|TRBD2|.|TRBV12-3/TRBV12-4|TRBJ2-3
TGTGCCAGCAGAGGCGGGGGGGTTACAGATACGCAGTATTTT
CASRGGGVTDTQYF
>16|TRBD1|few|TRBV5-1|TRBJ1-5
TGCGCCAGCAGCTTGGGGACAGGGGGCAGGGGTCAGCCCCAGCATTTT
CASSLGTGGRGQPQHF
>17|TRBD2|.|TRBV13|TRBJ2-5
TGTGCCAGCAGCCCGAGGGCCCTAGTAGCGGGACAAGAGACCCAGTACTTC
CASSPRALVAGQETQYF
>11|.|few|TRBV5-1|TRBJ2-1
TGCGCCAGCAGCTCAGGGGTTGGGGCGTTCTTC
CASSSGVGAFF
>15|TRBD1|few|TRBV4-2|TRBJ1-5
TGTGCCAGCAGCCAACTCCCGGGACAGGGGACGCCCCAGCATTTT
CASSQLPGQGTPQHF